The 24 T cell receptor beta chains in this list originate from one sample, sequenced in a study of cytomegalovirus exposure and HLA in healthy donors. Vbeta (60) and Jbeta (13) primers were used in the PCR. Here immunoSEQ multiplex PCR was the method, and the copy in TCRdb shows in-frame clones only, minus some. The table has about 190,000 clones, roughly three quarters seen once. Sequencing input: PBMCs. These receptors originate from a woman younger than 35 in good health and CMV-seronegative.

The chain couples TRBV5-1 to TRBJ2-5; 11 nucleotides align to TRBD2. The J call may be incorrect, as the DNA end agrees better with TRBJ2-7. This CDR3 is built from 16 residues. Per germline, CDR1 SGHRS and CDR2 YFSETQ. CDR3 sequence (DNA): TGCGCCAGCAGCCAGGCCCTGACTAGCGGGACCTACGAGCAGTACTTC. Protein: CASSQALTSGTYEQYF.

The chain joins TRBV5-6 to TRBJ2-4, with TRBD1 as a possible D gene (6 bases). Trimming removed 1 base from V and 15 bases from J, with 14 bases in between. The length of the CDR3 is 12 residues. Germline V gives CDR1 SGHDT, CDR2 YYEEEE. CDR3 sequence: CASSLLNSRGYF. The CDR3 bases are TGTGCCAGCAGCTTGCTCAACAGCAGGGGGTACTTC.

The rearrangement joins TRBV2 to TRBJ2-3; 7 positions match TRBD2. Germline V gene data show CDR1 as SNHLY and CDR2 as FYNNEI. The CDR3 is 16 amino acids. J was trimmed by 1 base and V by 2 bases; bases with no gene match: 6. This chain's CDR3 is CASSERLALGTDTQYF. The CDR3 DNA reads as TGTGCCAGCAGTGAAAGACTAGCACTGGGCACAGATACGCAGTATTTT. The full variable domain, with the rest looked up from reference TRBV2 and TRBJ2-3, is EPEVTQTPSHQVTQMGQEVILRCVPISNHLYFYWYRQILGQKVEFLVSFYNNEISEKSEIFDDQFSVERPDGSNFTLKIRSTKLEDSAMYFCASSERLALGTDTQYFGPGTRLTVL.

This clone was seen once. The chain employs TRBV6-5 and TRBJ2-5; the D gene is possibly TRBD1 (6 bases). In germline, CDR1 is MNHEY, CDR2 SVGAGI. CDR3 size: 13 residues. The ends were cut back, 5 bases at V and 5 bases at J, with 12 bases in the middle. In DNA, the CDR3 is TGTGCCAGCAGTATGGGACAATCGGAGACCCAGTACTTC. Translating it yields CASSMGQSETQYF.

J is TRBJ2-5 and V is TRBV29-1; a weak D match, TRBD1 (5 bases). The V gene lost 7 bases and the J gene lost 1 base, with 10 bases spanning the gap. Germline CDR1 and CDR2: SQVTM and ANQGSEA. CDR3 length: 12 amino acids. This CDR3 reads CSGYRIQETQYF. CDR3 nucleotides: TGCAGCGGGTACAGGATCCAAGAGACCCAGTACTTC.

This chain connects TRBV27 to TRBJ2-7; TRBD2 aligns across 10 bases. The CDR3 is made up of 16 amino acids. Germline loops: CDR1 MNHEY, CDR2 SMNVEV (reference sequence). Trimming removed 3 bases from V and 6 bases from J; junction bases left unmatched: 11. The CDR3 DNA sequence: TGTGCCAGCAGTTTTAATCCAGCGGGAGGGCCGGTCGAGCAGTACTTC. Amino acid sequence: CASSFNPAGGPVEQYF.

The chain links TRBV7-3 to TRBJ2-1; 8 bases are shared with TRBD2. Germline lookup yields CDR1 SGHTA and CDR2 FQGTGA. Unmatched junction bases numbered 2, after V lost 5 bases and J lost 2 bases. The CDR3 covers 14 residues. Written as DNA, the CDR3 is TGTGCCAGCAGCACGGGACTAGCCTACAATGAGCAGTTCTTC. Translating it yields CASSTGLAYNEQFF.

V and J are TRBV18 and TRBJ1-1; perhaps TRBD1 as D (6 bases). CDR1 KGHSH and CDR2 LQKENI come from the germline V gene. The CDR3 length is 13 residues. Trimming removed 5 bases at V and 1 base at J, with 8 bases between. CDR3 sequence reads: CASSTRGNTEAFF. Here the CDR3 DNA reads TGTGCCAGCTCAACCAGGGGGAACACTGAAGCTTTCTTT.

This chain uses TRBV28 with TRBJ2-7; TRBD1 is a possible D gene (6 bases). Germline lookup yields CDR1 MDHEN and CDR2 SYDVKM. V was trimmed by 6 bases and J by 10 bases, leaving 28 bases between them. This CDR3 comprises 16 residues. CDR3 sequence reads: CASSPRSFSRDTEQYF. CDR3 DNA sequence: TGTGCCAGCAGCCCGAGATCGTTCTCACGGGACACCGAACAGTACTTC.

The V call is TRBV7-6, the J call TRBJ2-7; a weak D match, TRBD1 (5 bases). The V end lost 5 bases, the J end lost 6 bases, and 14 bases lay between the germline ends. The CDR3 contains 13 residues. In germline, CDR1 is SGHVS, CDR2 FNYEAQ. The CDR3 region is CASSATQGSEQYF. The CDR3 DNA sequence: TGTGCCAGCAGCGCAACTCAGGGAAGCGAGCAGTACTTC.

V gene TRBV6-5 combines with J gene TRBJ2-1, with D tentatively TRBD1 (5 bases). V lost 8 bases to trimming and J lost 9 bases, with 20 bases between them. The CDR3 consists of 14 residues. The germline CDR1 and CDR2 sequences are MNHEY and SVGAGI. The CDR3 sequence: CASGPTSLDSEQFF. For the CDR3, the DNA is TGTGCCAGCGGCCCGACGTCTCTTGACAGTGAGCAGTTCTTC.

CDR3 loop: CSVEVTGIRHTEAFF. Written as DNA, the CDR3 is TGCAGCGTTGAAGTCACAGGGATTCGACACACTGAAGCTTTCTTT. The chain employs TRBV29-1 and TRBJ1-1, with a tentative D call TRBD1 (6 bases). CDR3 size: 15 residues. Germline loops: CDR1 SQVTM, CDR2 ANQGSEA. Trimming pared 1 base from V and 3 bases from J, leaving 15 bases between.

The chain uses TRBV19 and TRBJ2-7; 9 bases fit TRBD2. The CDR3 covers 15 residues. J was trimmed by 0 bases and V by 2 bases; bases with no gene match: 2. CDR1 is LNHDA and CDR2 is SQIVND in the germline V gene (reference sequence). As DNA, the CDR3 is TGTGCCAGTAGTATAAATAGCGGGAGCTCCTACGAGCAGTACTTC. Protein product: CASSINSGSSYEQYF.

The DNA for the CDR3 is TGTGCCAGCAGACGGGGGACCGAAGAGACCCAGTACTTC. Its protein is CASRRGTEETQYF. This chain joins TRBV6-5 and TRBJ2-5, with D maybe TRBD2 (6 bases). The CDR3 sequence is 13 residues long. Trimming took 6 bases from V and 3 from J, leaving 11 bases between them. The germline V gene has CDR1 MNHEY and CDR2 SVGAGI.

The chain couples TRBV19 to TRBJ1-2; D is perhaps TRBD1 (5 bases). Per germline, CDR1 LNHDA and CDR2 SQIVND (reference sequence). V lost 5 bases and J lost 1, with 20 bases in between. There are 17 residues in the CDR3. The CDR3 nucleotides are TGTGCCAGTAGTGGGATTGGCACAGGATTCCTTAACTATGGCTACACCTTC. The encoded protein is CASSGIGTGFLNYGYTF.

This clone was counted a single time. The rearrangement joins TRBV2 to TRBJ1-5; 8 bases are a match to TRBD1. This CDR3 has 13 residues. The V segment lost 6 bases and the J segment 4 bases; nucleotides outside the gene matches: 2. Germline V CDR1 and CDR2: SNHLY, FYNNEI. The CDR3, as DNA: TGTGCCAGCAGGGGACAGGAAAATCAGCCCCAGCATTTT. This codes for CASRGQENQPQHF.

The chain combines TRBV28 with TRBJ2-2; 8 nucleotides match TRBD1. V gave up 3 bases and J gave up 2 bases; unmatched junction bases: 2. The CDR3 has 15 amino acids. Germline V gives CDR1 MDHEN, CDR2 SYDVKM. The CDR3 here is CASSFQGANTGELFF. Written as DNA, the CDR3 is TGTGCCAGCAGTTTCCAGGGGGCCAACACCGGGGAGCTGTTTTTT.

The rearrangement joins TRBV28 to TRBJ1-4, with D unclear. Trimming shortened V by 5 bases and J by 13 bases, and 14 bases separated the two germline ends. Germline-derived CDR1 and CDR2 are MDHEN and SYDVKM. The CDR3 is 12 amino acids. The CDR3 loop reads CASSPVAAGLFF. The CDR3 DNA reads as TGTGCCAGCAGTCCTGTCGCGGCCGGACTGTTTTTT.

V gene TRBV18 combines with J gene TRBJ2-5; D perhaps matches TRBD2 (5 bases). Per the germline V gene, CDR1 is KGHSH and CDR2 is LQKENI. V lost 0 bases and J lost 9, with 11 bases in between. The CDR3 loop spans 13 amino acids. The CDR3 nucleotides are TGTGCCAGCTCACCACCGGGCGGGTGGGCCCAGTACTTC. Protein: CASSPPGGWAQYF.

In this sample, this clone turned up once. V usage is TRBV7-2 and J usage is TRBJ2-2; 7 bases agree with TRBD1. The V gene end was trimmed by 1 base and the J gene end by 4 bases; junction bases not matched to a gene: 6. CDR1 is SGHTA, CDR2 FQGNSA, per germline. The CDR3 consists of 16 residues. The CDR3, as DNA: TGTGCCAGCAGCTTAGAAGGGACAGCATCCACCGGGGAGCTGTTTTTT. Translation gives CASSLEGTASTGELFF.

The chain is built from TRBV15 and TRBJ2-5; 12 bases agree with TRBD1. V trimming: 5 bases; J trimming: 4 bases; junction bases outside the gene matches: 8. CDR1 LNHNV and CDR2 YYDKDF come from the germline V gene (reference sequence). CDR3 length: 16 amino acids. The CDR3 DNA sequence: TGTGCCACCAGCGGATCCGGGACAGGGGGCGTAGAGACCCAGTACTTC. It translates to CATSGSGTGGVETQYF. Filled out from reference TRBV15 and TRBJ2-5, the complete variable domain reads DAMVIQNPRYQVTQFGKPVTLSCSQTLNHNVMYWYQQKSSQAPKLLFHYYDKDFNNEADTPDNFQSRRPNTSFCFLDIRSPGLGDTAMYLCATSGSGTGGVETQYFGPGTRLLVL.

The chain carries TRBV28 and TRBJ2-7; D is possibly TRBD2 (6 bases). The germline V and J ends were trimmed by 8 bases and 2 bases, with 13 bases remaining between them. This CDR3 contains 13 residues. Germline assignment: CDR1 MDHEN and CDR2 SYDVKM. CDR3 loop: CASAGTLTYEQYF. CDR3 sequence (DNA): TGTGCCAGCGCCGGGACTCTTACCTACGAGCAGTACTTC.

The chain couples TRBV28 to TRBJ1-1, with 9 bases identical to TRBD1. In germline, CDR1 is MDHEN, CDR2 SYDVKM. The CDR3 is made up of 15 amino acids. J gave up 4 bases and V 6 bases, and 9 bases lay outside the gene matches. The CDR3 region has the DNA TGTGCCAGCAGCCTACAGGGGGCAATAATCACTGAAGCTTTCTTT. Residues: CASSLQGAIITEAFF.

The V call is TRBV5-1, the J call TRBJ1-2; D possibly corresponds to TRBD1 (6 bases). Per germline, CDR1 SGHRS and CDR2 YFSETQ. CDR3 size: 15 residues. V was trimmed by 4 bases and J by 2 bases, leaving 15 bases between them. The CDR3 nucleotides are TGCGCCAGCAGCATAGGAACCCAGGGGAACTATGGCTACACCTTC. Translation: CASSIGTQGNYGYTF.